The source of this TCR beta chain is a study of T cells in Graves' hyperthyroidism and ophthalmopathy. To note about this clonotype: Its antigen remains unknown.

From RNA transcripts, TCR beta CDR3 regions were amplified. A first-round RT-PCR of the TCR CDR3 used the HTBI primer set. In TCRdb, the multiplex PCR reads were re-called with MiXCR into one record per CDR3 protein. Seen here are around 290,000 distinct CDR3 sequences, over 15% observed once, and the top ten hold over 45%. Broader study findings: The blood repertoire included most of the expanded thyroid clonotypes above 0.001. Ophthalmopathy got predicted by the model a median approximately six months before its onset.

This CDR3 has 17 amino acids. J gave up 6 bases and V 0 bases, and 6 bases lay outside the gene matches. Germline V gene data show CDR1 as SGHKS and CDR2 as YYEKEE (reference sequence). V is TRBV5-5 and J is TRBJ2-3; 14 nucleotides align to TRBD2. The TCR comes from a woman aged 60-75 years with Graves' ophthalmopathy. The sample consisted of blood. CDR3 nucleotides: TGTGCCAGCAGCTTGGAGAGGACTAGCGGGGGGTGGGATACGCAGTATTTT. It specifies CASSLERTSGGWDTQYF.